The 25 T cell receptor beta chains below come from one sample, sequenced in a study of response to subunit inactivated influenza vaccine. A single record per CDR3 protein comes from TCRdb applying MiXCR to the RT-PCR reads. This table has about 520,000 distinct CDR3 sequences, roughly 27% appearing once. The sequencing here drew on CD4+ T cells sorted from PBMCs, taken more than 4 days after vaccination. The receptors come from a man in his fifties who received an inactivated influenza vaccine.

V is TRBV5-1 and J is TRBJ2-7; 8 nucleotides agree with TRBD1. The V and J ends lost 4 bases and 5 bases, in that order; junction bases with no gene match: 5. CDR3 length: 13 amino acids. CDR1 and CDR2 from the germline V gene are SGHRS and YFSETQ. The CDR3 loop is CASSRTGFNEQYF. CDR3 DNA: TGCGCCAGCAGCCGGACAGGGTTCAACGAGCAGTACTTC.

This clonotype was counted a few times. V gene TRBV11-2 combines with J gene TRBJ1-5; D possibly corresponds to TRBD1 (5 bases). The germline V and J ends were trimmed by 5 bases and 1 base, with 12 bases remaining between them. Germline V gene lookup returns CDR1 SGHAT and CDR2 FQNNGV. The CDR3 runs to 15 residues. CDR3 in DNA: TGTGCCAGCAGCCCAGGGAGTACGAGCAATCAGCCCCAGCATTTT. Translation: CASSPGSTSNQPQHF.

The CDR3 DNA sequence: TGCAGCGTCCTCCAATCTTGGGGGACTGAAGCTTTCTTT. Its translation: CSVLQSWGTEAFF. The V and J genes are TRBV29-1 and TRBJ1-1, with D perhaps matching TRBD1 (5 bases). Trimming shortened V by 6 bases and J by 5 bases, and 16 bases separated the two germline ends. Germline-derived CDR1 and CDR2 are SQVTM and ANQGSEA. The CDR3 has 13 amino acids.

This clonotype came up once. The chain recombines TRBV10-2 with TRBJ2-3; D gene unclear. The CDR3 totals 14 residues. V lost 1 base and J 4 bases, leaving 9 bases between the germline ends. Germline V lookup: CDR1 WSHSY, CDR2 SAAADI. The CDR3 sequence is CASSEWARPDTQYF. The CDR3 DNA reads as TGCGCCAGCAGTGAGTGGGCCCGGCCAGATACGCAGTATTTT.

This chain uses TRBV11-2 with TRBJ2-7; D remains unclear. With 0 bases removed from V and 2 bases from J, the gap between germline ends came to 11 bases. The CDR3 has 15 amino acids. CDR1 and CDR2 from the germline V gene are SGHAT and FQNNGV. The CDR3 DNA sequence: TGTGCCAGCAGCTTAGAACCCTTAACCGCCTACGAGCAGTACTTC. This encodes CASSLEPLTAYEQYF. Full variable domain (remainder filled in from reference TRBV11-2 and TRBJ2-7): EAGVAQSPRYKIIEKRQSVAFWCNPISGHATLYWYQQILGQGPKLLIQFQNNGVVDDSQLPKDRFSAERLKGVDSTLKIQPAKLEDSAVYLCASSLEPLTAYEQYFGPGTRLTVT.

The V and J genes are TRBV5-1 and TRBJ1-4, with D hard to call. The CDR3 has 16 amino acids. Germline loops: CDR1 SGHRS, CDR2 YFSETQ. V was pared by 0 bases and J by 8 bases, with 17 bases between. This chain's CDR3 is CASSLGRTAMGEKLFF. CDR3 nucleotide sequence: TGCGCCAGCAGCTTGGGACGGACGGCTATGGGAGAAAAACTGTTTTTT.

The CDR3 sequence is CASSVAPQHNEQFF. The CDR3 coding sequence is TGTGCCAGCAGCGTAGCTCCACAGCACAATGAGCAGTTCTTC. The gene calls are TRBV9 and TRBJ2-1, with D unclear. The CDR3 loop spans 14 amino acids. Trimming took 0 bases from V and 5 from J, leaving 9 bases between them. Germline loops: CDR1 SGDLS, CDR2 YYNGEE.

The rearrangement uses TRBV7-2 and TRBJ2-3; 9 bases map to TRBD1. V shed 5 bases and J 6 bases; nucleotides not matched to a gene: 3. The germline gives CDR1 SGHTA, CDR2 FQGNSA. This CDR3 comprises 13 residues. The CDR3 is CASSPGQGDTQYF. CDR3 in DNA: TGTGCCAGCAGCCCAGGACAGGGGGATACGCAGTATTTT.

This clonotype came up a few times. CDR3 coding DNA: TGTGCCAGCAGCCCCATCCCTCCGGTAGCGGGAGCCCCCTACGAGCAGTACTTC. Its translation is CASSPIPPVAGAPYEQYF. The chain employs TRBV6-2 or TRBV6-3 and TRBJ2-7, with 9 bases aligning to TRBD2. The V gene's germline CDR1 is MNHEY and CDR2 SVGEGT. Trimming removed 6 bases from V and 2 bases from J; junction bases left unmatched: 17. The CDR3 runs to 18 residues.

The gene calls are TRBV20-1 and TRBJ2-7, with 8 bases lining up with TRBD1. Germline trimming cut 1 base from V and 7 bases from J; bases unmatched to any gene: 15. Per germline, CDR1 DFQATT and CDR2 SNEGSKA (reference sequence). The CDR3 loop spans 16 amino acids. CDR3 region: CSARGGSRGPSREQYF. DNA for the CDR3: TGCAGTGCTAGAGGGGGGTCCAGGGGGCCATCGAGAGAGCAGTACTTC.

The chain is built from TRBV5-1 and TRBJ2-3; perhaps TRBD2 as D (6 bases). Germline CDR1 reads SGHRS; CDR2 reads YFSETQ. CDR3 length equals 16 residues. Trimming took off 4 bases at V and 0 bases at J, with 15 bases between the two ends. CDR3 in DNA: TGCGCCAGCAGCGCGTATAGCGGCGGGAGCACAGATACGCAGTATTTT. Its protein product is CASSAYSGGSTDTQYF.

The table lists this clonotype with a few counts. The rearrangement joins TRBV11-2 to TRBJ1-4; D might be TRBD1 (6 bases). The germline CDR1 and CDR2 sequences are SGHAT and FQNNGV. Trimming removed 7 bases at V and 6 bases at J, with 21 bases between. This CDR3 has 16 amino acids. The CDR3 nucleotides are TGTGCCAGCACACAGGAACAGGGATTTACGTATGAAAAACTGTTTTTT. This gives the protein CASTQEQGFTYEKLFF.

This clonotype was seen a few times. V is TRBV11-2 and J is TRBJ1-4; D perhaps matches TRBD1 (5 bases). Looked up from germline, CDR1 is SGHAT and CDR2 is FQNNGV. Deletions cut 5 bases from V and 13 bases from J, with 23 bases between. The length of the CDR3 is 15 residues. The CDR3 loop reads CASSQEGRAELRLFF. The DNA for the CDR3 is TGTGCCAGCAGCCAAGAGGGGCGGGCAGAACTTAGACTGTTTTTT.

This chain joins TRBV5-1 and TRBJ1-1; no reliable D call. V gave up 0 bases and J gave up 1 base, with 13 bases separating them. This CDR3 spans 16 amino acids. Germline loops: CDR1 SGHRS, CDR2 YFSETQ. CDR3 protein: CASSLGSRVPNTEAFF. For the CDR3, the DNA is TGCGCCAGCAGCTTGGGGTCGAGGGTCCCGAACACTGAAGCTTTCTTT.

This clonotype was picked up many times. This chain uses TRBV12-3 or TRBV12-4 with TRBJ1-2, with unresolved D. The CDR3 contains 14 residues. Between the trimmed V and J ends, which lost 6 bases and 3 bases, there was a span of 14 bases. CDR3 nucleotide sequence: TGTGCCAGCAGGCCCGGCGGACTTGACTATGGCTACACCTTC. Translated, it gives CASRPGGLDYGYTF.

The chain carries TRBV10-3 and TRBJ2-2, with D perhaps TRBD1 (5 bases). Trimming removed 0 bases at V and 4 bases at J, with 9 bases between. Germline CDR1 ENHRY, CDR2 SYGVKD. CDR3 length: 15 residues. The CDR3 sequence: CAISESPGITGELFF. CDR3 DNA sequence: TGTGCCATCAGTGAGTCGCCAGGGATCACCGGGGAGCTGTTTTTT.

The chain couples TRBV9 to TRBJ2-2; D not resolved. Germline-derived CDR1 and CDR2 are SGDLS and YYNGEE. The length of the CDR3 is 13 residues. V lost 0 bases and J lost 4, with 4 bases in between. CDR3 coding DNA: TGTGCCAGCAGCGTAGGGGGCACCGGGGAGCTGTTTTTT. Its translation is CASSVGGTGELFF. The full variable domain, in which reference TRBV9 and TRBJ2-2 provide the parts outside the CDR3, is DSGVTQTPKHLITATGQRVTLRCSPRSGDLSVYWYQQSLDQGLQFLIQYYNGEERAKGNILERFSAQQFPDLHSELNLSSLELGDSALYFCASSVGGTGELFFGEGSRLTVL.

This clonotype was seen more than once but under ten times. The rearrangement joins TRBV7-3 to TRBJ2-2; TRBD2 is a possible D gene (5 bases). Trimming shortened V by 5 bases and J by 4 bases, and 8 bases separated the two germline ends. Germline V gene sequence: CDR1 SGHTA, CDR2 FQGTGA. The CDR3 runs to 13 residues. The CDR3 spells CASSTRITGELFF. The CDR3 DNA follows: TGTGCCAGCAGCACTAGAATCACCGGGGAGCTGTTTTTT.

CDR3 residues: CASSEGGLGHEKLFF. CDR3 DNA: TGTGCCAGCAGCGAAGGCGGGCTGGGCCATGAAAAACTGTTTTTT. The V and J genes are TRBV7-6 and TRBJ1-4; D remains unclear. The germline gives CDR1 SGHVS, CDR2 FNYEAQ. V gave up 5 bases and J gave up 6 bases, with 16 bases separating them. CDR3 size: 15 residues.

The chain couples TRBV5-1 to TRBJ2-5, with a tentative D call TRBD2 (6 bases). V lost 0 bases to trimming and J lost 2 bases, with 14 bases between them. This CDR3 contains 16 residues. In germline, CDR1 is SGHRS, CDR2 YFSETQ. CDR3 loop: CASSLGRTTVQETQYF. CDR3 DNA: TGCGCCAGCAGCTTGGGTAGGACTACTGTTCAAGAGACCCAGTACTTC.

In this sample, this clonotype turned up a few times. The rearrangement uses TRBV5-1 and TRBJ2-5; D remains ambiguous. In germline, CDR1 is SGHRS, CDR2 YFSETQ. The germline V and J ends were trimmed by 5 bases and 0 bases, with 11 bases remaining between them. The CDR3 contains 14 residues. The CDR3 DNA is TGCGCCAGCAGTTCTGGACGGCACCAAGAGACCCAGTACTTC. Encoded protein: CASSSGRHQETQYF.

V usage is TRBV7-6 and J usage is TRBJ2-6; D possibly uses TRBD1 or TRBD2 (5 bases each). Trimming left V 8 bases short and J 4 bases short, with 9 bases between. Germline assignment: CDR1 SGHVS and CDR2 FNYEAQ. CDR3 size: 13 residues. This CDR3 reads CASVGVGANVLTF. In nucleotides, the CDR3 is TGTGCCAGCGTGGGGGTCGGGGCCAACGTCCTGACTTTC.

This clonotype was detected a few times. V and J are TRBV12-3 or TRBV12-4 and TRBJ2-3; maybe TRBD1 (5 bases). This CDR3 comprises 15 residues. The V gene lost 6 bases and the J gene lost 4 bases, with 17 bases spanning the gap. The CDR3 sequence: CASSPSLGPADTQYF. The CDR3 DNA reads TGTGCCAGCAGCCCGAGTTTGGGGCCCGCAGATACGCAGTATTTT.

This clonotype has a handful of counts. The rearrangement joins TRBV27 to TRBJ2-5, with TRBD1 matching over 7 bases. Germline V gene lookup returns CDR1 MNHEY and CDR2 SMNVEV (reference sequence). The CDR3 consists of 14 residues. V was clipped by 5 bases and J by 2 bases; unmatched bases: 5. CDR3 DNA: TGTGCCAGCAGTCGCTGGGACAGTCAAGAGACCCAGTACTTC. This gives the protein CASSRWDSQETQYF.

This clonotype was counted once. The V and J genes are TRBV10-3 and TRBJ2-7; weak D call: TRBD1 (5 bases). CDR1 is ENHRY, CDR2 SYGVKD, per germline. CDR3 length equals 13 residues. V lost 6 bases, J lost 3 bases, and 12 bases lay in between. The CDR3 coding sequence is TGTGCCATCAGCGCAGGGTCGAGCTACGAGCAGTACTTC. This translates into CAISAGSSYEQYF.